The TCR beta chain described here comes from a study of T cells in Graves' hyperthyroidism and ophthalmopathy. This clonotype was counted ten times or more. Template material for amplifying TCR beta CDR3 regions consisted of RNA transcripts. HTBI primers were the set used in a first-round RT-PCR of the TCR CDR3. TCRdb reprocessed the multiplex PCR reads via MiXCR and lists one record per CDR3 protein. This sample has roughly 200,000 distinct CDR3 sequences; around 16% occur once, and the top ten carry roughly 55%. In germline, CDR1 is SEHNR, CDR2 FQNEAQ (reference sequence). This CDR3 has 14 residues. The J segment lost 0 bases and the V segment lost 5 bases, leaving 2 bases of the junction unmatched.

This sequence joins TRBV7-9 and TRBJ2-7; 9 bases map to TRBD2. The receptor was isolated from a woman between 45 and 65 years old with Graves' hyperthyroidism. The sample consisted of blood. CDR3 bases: TGTGCCAGCAGCCAGACTAGCGGCTCCTACGAGCAGTACTTC. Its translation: CASSQTSGSYEQYF.